This T cell receptor beta chain was captured by sequencing in a study of blood T cell repertoires in COVID-19. Germline lookup yields CDR1 LNHDA and CDR2 SQIVND (reference sequence). The ends lost 3 bases at V and 8 bases at J; junction bases unmatched: 2. The CDR3 spans 12 residues. The method was immunoSEQ multiplex PCR; TCRdb's version includes in-frame clones alone and lacks a portion of them. The sample consists of about 150,000 clones, around 87% of them appearing once. This clone was found once. The sample taken for sequencing was peripheral blood. This sequence was found in a man aged 50 to 60 with active COVID-19. V usage is TRBV19 and J usage is TRBJ1-2, with TRBD1 matching over 8 bases. The CDR3 region has the DNA TGTGCCAGTAGTATCAGGGGGCGGGGCTACACCTTC. Its protein is CASSIRGRGYTF.